These 26 T cell receptor beta chains were all obtained from the same sample, sequenced in a study of T cells in Graves' hyperthyroidism and ophthalmopathy. Amplification yielded TCR beta CDR3 regions, with RNA transcripts as the source. In the first-round RT-PCR of the TCR CDR3, the HTBI primer set was used. TCRdb analysed the multiplex PCR reads with MiXCR anew, one entry per CDR3 protein. This sample has roughly 700,000 distinct CDR3 sequences; roughly a third occur once, and the top ten carry less than 35%. Sequenced input: blood. These receptor sequences come from a woman in her thirties or forties with Graves' hyperthyroidism.

V usage is TRBV7-2 and J usage is TRBJ2-7; D ambiguous. The CDR3 extends over 14 amino acids. The germline V gene encodes CDR1 SGHTA and CDR2 FQGNSA. Between the trimmed V and J ends, which lost 5 bases and 2 bases, there was a span of 13 bases. CDR3 nucleotides: TGTGCCAGCAGCCCTCCCGACGGAACCTACGAGCAGTACTTC. As protein: CASSPPDGTYEQYF. Using reference TRBV7-2 and TRBJ2-7 for the parts outside the CDR3, the full variable domain is GAGVSQSPSNKVTEKGKDVELRCDPISGHTALYWYRQSLGQGLEFLIYFQGNSAPDKSGLPSDRFSAERTGGSVSTLTIQRTQQEDSAVYLCASSPPDGTYEQYFGPGTRLTVT.

V usage is TRBV4-1 and J usage is TRBJ2-5, with a tentative D call TRBD1 (6 bases). The V gene lost 6 bases and the J gene lost 1 base, with 15 bases spanning the gap. The CDR3 length is 15 residues. CDR1 is MGHRA and CDR2 is YSYEKL in the germline V gene. The CDR3 DNA reads as TGCGCCAGCAGTCATATAGGGACAAGCCAAGAGACCCAGTACTTC. Translating it yields CASSHIGTSQETQYF.

This clonotype has a count of ten or more. The CDR3 sequence is CSAPPLNTEAFF. CDR3 in DNA: TGCAGTGCCCCGCCGCTGAACACTGAAGCTTTCTTT. This sequence joins TRBV20-1 and TRBJ1-1; D is ambiguous. Germline CDR1 is DFQATT and CDR2 is SNEGSKA (reference sequence). This CDR3 spans 12 amino acids. V lost 6 bases, J lost 0 bases, and 8 bases lay in between.

This clonotype was detected a few times. The chain couples TRBV4-1 to TRBJ1-3; TRBD1 matches 11 bases. The germline gives CDR1 MGHRA, CDR2 YSYEKL. CDR3 length: 17 amino acids. V was pared by 4 bases and J by 0 bases, with 5 bases of the junction left unmatched. CDR3 region: CASSLGQGASSGNTIYF. As DNA, the CDR3 is TGCGCCAGCAGCCTCGGACAGGGGGCAAGCTCTGGAAACACCATATATTTT.

This clonotype has at least ten counts. The chain links TRBV29-1 to TRBJ2-5, with 7 bases matching TRBD1. This CDR3 has 12 residues. With 7 bases clipped from V and 5 bases from J, the junction kept 7 bases outside the gene matches. The germline CDR1 and CDR2 sequences are SQVTM and ANQGSEA. This CDR3 is CSGRQGEETQYF. The CDR3 DNA is TGCAGCGGCAGACAGGGAGAGGAGACCCAGTACTTC.

J is TRBJ1-2 and V is TRBV18; D perhaps matches TRBD1 (5 bases). Between the trimmed V and J ends, which lost 3 bases and 2 bases, there was a span of 16 bases. The CDR3 extends over 16 amino acids. The germline gives CDR1 KGHSH, CDR2 LQKENI. The CDR3 region is CASSPGVVGTNYGYTF. In DNA form, the CDR3 reads TGTGCCAGCTCACCGGGTGTAGTGGGGACCAACTATGGCTACACCTTC.

At least ten counts were recorded for this clonotype. The chain recombines TRBV9 with TRBJ2-5, with 7 bases matching TRBD1. This CDR3 is built from 16 residues. V shed 3 bases, J shed 4 bases, and the junction held 12 bases outside the gene matches. CDR1 and CDR2 from the germline V gene are SGDLS and YYNGEE. In DNA form, the CDR3 reads TGTGCCAGCAGCGCTTTGACAGGGCTCGACTCAGAGACCCAGTACTTC. Translating gives CASSALTGLDSETQYF.

The sample holds one count of this clonotype. V gene TRBV20-1 combines with J gene TRBJ1-6; TRBD1 matches at 7 bases. CDR1 and CDR2 from the germline V gene are DFQATT and SNEGSKA (reference sequence). The CDR3 has 14 amino acids. J was trimmed by 7 bases and V by 6 bases; bases with no gene match: 9. The CDR3 DNA reads TGCAGTGCGCCCCCGACAGGGCGCAATTCACCCCTCCACTTT. Translated: CSAPPTGRNSPLHF.

The chain is built from TRBV7-8 and TRBJ1-4, with 8 nucleotides matching TRBD1. Germline V gives CDR1 SGHVS, CDR2 FQNEAQ. There are 14 residues in the CDR3. V was pared by 4 bases and J by 7 bases, with 5 bases of the junction left unmatched. This CDR3 is CASSSGQEGEKLFF. CDR3 bases: TGTGCCAGCAGCTCGGGACAGGAGGGTGAAAAACTGTTTTTT.

This chain uses TRBV7-9 with TRBJ2-7; D might be TRBD1 (6 bases). Trimming removed 7 bases at V and 6 bases at J, with 13 bases between. The CDR3 length is 12 residues. Germline assignment: CDR1 SEHNR and CDR2 FQNEAQ (reference sequence). The CDR3 reads CASTQTGSEQYF. In nucleotides, the CDR3 is TGTGCCAGCACACAAACAGGGAGCGAGCAGTACTTC.

About this clonotype: Just one base apart from a much larger clone, this may be a read error. The chain recombines TRBV5-6 with TRBJ1-6, with no clear D. Germline values: CDR1 SGHDT, CDR2 YYEEEE. V was clipped by 0 bases and J by 17 bases, with 18 bases between them. The CDR3 extends over 14 amino acids. Here the CDR3 reads CASSLEGRLWPFHF. CDR3 nucleotides: TGTGCCAGCAGCTTGGAAGGGAGGTTATGGCCCTTCCACTTT.

This chain joins TRBV6-6 and TRBJ1-2, with 8 bases that match TRBD1. CDR3 size: 15 residues. After removal of 5 bases from V and 3 bases from J, the junction contained 8 bases not matched to a gene. Germline CDR1 reads MNHNY; CDR2 reads SVGAGI (reference sequence). In nucleotides, the CDR3 is TGTGCCAGCAGTCGATACAGGGGGAAACACTATGGCTACACCTTC. Translating it yields CASSRYRGKHYGYTF.

The chain couples TRBV24-1 to TRBJ1-1; the D gene is possibly TRBD1 (5 bases). The CDR3 length is 15 residues. Trimming took 11 bases from V and 5 from J, leaving 23 bases between them. The germline gives CDR1 KGHDR, CDR2 SFDVKD. CDR3 sequence: CASGYSTYQGTEAFF. The CDR3 DNA is TGTGCCAGCGGTTACTCGACGTATCAGGGAACTGAAGCTTTCTTT.

This clonotype was recorded at least ten times. J is TRBJ2-7 and V is TRBV7-9; TRBD2 is a possible D gene (5 bases). This CDR3 spans 14 amino acids. V lost 4 bases and J 6 bases, leaving 16 bases between the germline ends. Germline CDR1 reads SEHNR; CDR2 reads FQNEAQ (reference sequence). The chain's CDR3 is CASSSAGEAREQYF. CDR3 DNA sequence: TGTGCCAGCAGCTCCGCGGGTGAGGCCCGCGAGCAGTACTTC.

This clonotype was seen repeatedly, ten times or more. This chain joins TRBV19 and TRBJ1-5; TRBD1 matches 7 bases. The CDR3 has 14 residues. Looked up from germline, CDR1 is LNHDA and CDR2 is SQIVND (reference sequence). V lost 6 bases to trimming and J lost 4 bases; unmatched junction nucleotides: 6. The CDR3 bases are TGTGCCAGTAGACTTGACAGGGTTAATCAGCCCCAGCATTTT. This translates into CASRLDRVNQPQHF.

This clonotype has just one count. This chain uses TRBV7-9 with TRBJ2-7; 8 bases line up with TRBD1. CDR1 and CDR2 from the germline V gene are SEHNR and FQNEAQ (reference sequence). The CDR3 sequence is 14 residues long. V lost 6 bases and J lost 7; bases outside the gene matches: 11. The CDR3 DNA reads as TGTGCCAGCAGTTTTCGGACAGGGACCGGGGAGCAGTACTTC. Amino acids: CASSFRTGTGEQYF.

In regard to this clonotype: A read error may account for a junction end that differs from germline. The V gene is TRBV12-3 or TRBV12-4, the J gene TRBJ2-7; 7 nucleotides match TRBD1. The CDR3 contains 14 residues. The CDR3 DNA is TGTGCCAGCAGTAACAGGGGAGTGGAGTACGAGCAGTGCTTC. It encodes CASSNRGVEYEQCF.

The V gene is TRBV10-2, the J gene TRBJ2-7; no firm D call. Germline assignment: CDR1 WSHSY and CDR2 SAAADI. CDR3 length equals 15 residues. The V gene lost 3 bases and the J gene lost 1 base, with 13 bases spanning the gap. In DNA, the CDR3 is TGCGCCAGCAGTGAACGCGACCGCTTATCCTACGAGCAGTACTTC. Protein product: CASSERDRLSYEQYF.

At least ten counts were recorded for this clonotype. The CDR3 coding sequence is TGTGCCAGCAGCCATTGGACAGACTATGGCTACACCTTC. Translating gives CASSHWTDYGYTF. J is TRBJ1-2 and V is TRBV14; the D gene is possibly TRBD1 (6 bases). The CDR3 consists of 13 residues. Germline loops: CDR1 SGHDN, CDR2 FVKESK. Trimming took 3 bases from V and 3 from J, leaving 8 bases between them.

The chain carries TRBV10-1 and TRBJ1-1; D is unresolved. CDR1 WNHNN and CDR2 SYGVQD come from the germline V gene (reference sequence). Trimming left V 0 bases short and J 0 bases short, with 5 bases between. The CDR3 is 14 residues long. CDR3 nucleotide sequence: TGCGCCAGCAGTGAGTCCGTGGTGAACACTGAAGCTTTCTTT. Protein product: CASSESVVNTEAFF.

This clonotype came up once. The final CDR3 position lacks the conserved phenylalanine or tryptophan, pointing to a likely read error. The DNA is omitted, as the CDR3 cannot be located on it reliably, and the CDR3 follows TCRdb's listing. The chain employs TRBV10-3 and TRBJ2-7. The CDR3 is 8 amino acids long, termini counted. From germline, CDR1 is ENHRY and CDR2 SYGVKD. CDR3 protein: CAISEQAY.

In its sample, this clonotype was seen many times. The chain recombines TRBV29-1 with TRBJ1-2; 8 bases agree with TRBD1. This CDR3 spans 15 amino acids. Germline values: CDR1 SQVTM, CDR2 ANQGSEA. The junction had 17 bases not matched to a gene; V was cut back by 6 bases and J by 8 bases. CDR3: CSVSTFTQGASGYTF. The CDR3 nucleotides read TGCAGCGTCTCGACCTTTACCCAGGGGGCGAGCGGCTACACCTTC.

This chain joins TRBV6-5 and TRBJ1-1; D is perhaps TRBD1 (5 bases). CDR1 MNHEY and CDR2 SVGAGI come from the germline V gene. V lost 2 bases and J lost 1, with 8 bases in between. The CDR3 covers 14 residues. The CDR3 protein is CASSYHGQNTEAFF. The CDR3 nucleotides are TGTGCCAGCAGTTACCATGGACAGAACACTGAAGCTTTCTTT.

The rearrangement uses TRBV11-2 and TRBJ2-5, with 7 bases lining up with TRBD1. This CDR3 comprises 18 residues. J gave up 1 base and V 7 bases, and 18 bases lay outside the gene matches. From germline, CDR1 is SGHAT and CDR2 FQNNGV. The CDR3 loop is CASTYRPPGTESQETQYF. CDR3 DNA: TGTGCCAGCACCTACCGACCACCCGGGACAGAAAGCCAAGAGACCCAGTACTTC.

The chain employs TRBV11-1 and TRBJ1-2; weak D call: TRBD1 (6 bases). The CDR3 contains 16 residues. V was cut by 6 bases and J by 4 bases, with 21 bases left in between. Germline CDR1 reads SGHAT; CDR2 reads FQDESV (reference sequence). This chain's CDR3 is CASSLTFGQSIYGYTF. CDR3 bases: TGTGCCAGCAGTTTGACCTTTGGACAGTCGATCTATGGCTACACCTTC.

The chain has TRBV19 and TRBJ1-3; no clear D gene. CDR1 LNHDA and CDR2 SQIVND come from the germline V gene (reference sequence). The V gene lost 8 bases and the J gene lost 0 bases, with 8 bases spanning the gap. CDR3 length equals 13 residues. In DNA, the CDR3 is TGTGCCAGTCCTGAGTGCTCTGGAAACACCATATATTTT. As protein: CASPECSGNTIYF.